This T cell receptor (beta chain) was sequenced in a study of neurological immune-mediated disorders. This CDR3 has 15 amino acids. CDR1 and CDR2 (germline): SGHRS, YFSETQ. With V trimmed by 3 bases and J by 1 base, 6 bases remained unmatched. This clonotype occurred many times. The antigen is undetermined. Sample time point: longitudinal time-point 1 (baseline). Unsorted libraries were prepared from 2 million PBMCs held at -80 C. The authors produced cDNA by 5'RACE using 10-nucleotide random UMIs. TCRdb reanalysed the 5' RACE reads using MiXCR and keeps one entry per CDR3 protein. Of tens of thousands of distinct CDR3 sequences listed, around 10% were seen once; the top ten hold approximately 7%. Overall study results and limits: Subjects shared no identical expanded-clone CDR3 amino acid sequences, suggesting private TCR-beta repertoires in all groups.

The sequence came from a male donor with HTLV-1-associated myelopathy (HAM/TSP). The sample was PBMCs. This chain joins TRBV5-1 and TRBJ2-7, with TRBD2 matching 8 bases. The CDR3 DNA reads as TGCGCCAGCAGCTATATTAGCGGGGAGTCCTACGAGCAGTACTTC. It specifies CASSYISGESYEQYF.